This entry is about one T cell receptor (beta chain). Its antigen is not known. The sample comes from a study of blood T cells in healthy people across ages. In the study overall: In model experiments, template switching was able to capture about one barcoded beta molecule for every two T cells that were present.

A J-beta primer mix and a sample-barcoded 5' primer were used in a second PCR of about 7 to 12 cycles. Every cDNA molecule carried a tag from a template-switch adaptor bearing 12 random nucleotides. Using its own MiXCR run on the 5' RACE reads, TCRdb lists one record per CDR3 protein. The sample holds over 950,000 distinct CDR3 sequences; less than 45% are singletons and the top ten take about an eighth. Germline-derived CDR1 and CDR2 are LGHDT and YNNKEL (reference sequence). Trimming removed 7 bases from V and 5 bases from J, with 8 bases in between. CDR3 length: 11 residues. Notes on the study in general: Diversity of TCR beta per million T cells declined in a roughly linear way with age.

The chain is built from TRBV3-1 and TRBJ2-5; D gene ambiguous. This TCR came from a man aged 18 to 30 in good health. Input material: blood. The DNA of the CDR3 is TGTGCCAGCACTATTCGTGAGACCCAGTACTTC. It is translated as CASTIRETQYF.